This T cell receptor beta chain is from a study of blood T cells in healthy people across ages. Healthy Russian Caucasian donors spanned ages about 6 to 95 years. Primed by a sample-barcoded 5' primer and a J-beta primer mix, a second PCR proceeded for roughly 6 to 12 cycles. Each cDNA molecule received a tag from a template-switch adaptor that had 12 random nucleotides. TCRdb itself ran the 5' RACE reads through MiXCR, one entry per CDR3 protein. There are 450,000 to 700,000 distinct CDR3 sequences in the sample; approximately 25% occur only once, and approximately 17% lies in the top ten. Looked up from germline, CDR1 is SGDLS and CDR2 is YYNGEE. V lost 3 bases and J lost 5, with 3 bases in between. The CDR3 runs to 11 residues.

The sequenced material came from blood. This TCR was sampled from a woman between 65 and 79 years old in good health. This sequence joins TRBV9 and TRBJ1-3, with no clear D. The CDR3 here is CASSARNTIYF. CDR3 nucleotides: TGTGCCAGCAGCGCCCGAAACACCATATATTTT. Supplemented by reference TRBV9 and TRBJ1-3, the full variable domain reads DSGVTQTPKHLITATGQRVTLRCSPRSGDLSVYWYQQSLDQGLQFLIQYYNGEERAKGNILERFSAQQFPDLHSELNLSSLELGDSALYFCASSARNTIYFGEGSWLTVV.